The rows below give T cell receptor beta chains drawn from one sample of a study of T cell responses to AZD1222 COVID-19 vaccine. Method: immunoSEQ multiplex PCR; TCRdb's copy keeps in-frame clones and lacks some. Of over 140,000 clones in the sample, about 92% were seen once. The sample in question was peripheral blood, obtained 28 days after the second AZD1222 dose. The receptors were sampled from an adult who received the AZD1222 COVID-19 vaccine. Both conserved end residues are part of each CDR3. D genes are given only for firm matches. Clone size appears in some rows only: once, few, many, or a class for an expanded clone.

v_gene: TRBV14; j_gene: TRBJ1-1; d_gene: TRBD1; abundance: -; len: 13; CDR3aa: CASRRQGNTEAFF; CDR3nt: TGTGCCAGCAGACGACAGGGCAACACTGAAGCTTTCTTT
v_gene: TRBV5-6; j_gene: TRBJ1-1; d_gene: TRBD1; abundance: once; len: 14; CDR3aa: CASSRDRVDTEAFF; CDR3nt: TGTGCCAGCAGCCGGGACAGGGTGGACACTGAAGCTTTCTTT
v_gene: TRBV6-5; j_gene: TRBJ1-1; d_gene: TRBD1; abundance: once; len: 12; CDR3aa: CASNSDRGRAFF; CDR3nt: TGTGCCAGCAATTCCGACAGGGGGCGAGCTTTCTTT
v_gene: TRBV19; j_gene: TRBJ2-1; d_gene: -; abundance: -; len: 15; CDR3aa: CASSRTQSSYNEQFF; CDR3nt: TGTGCCAGTAGTAGGACACAGAGCTCCTACAATGAGCAGTTCTTC
v_gene: TRBV16; j_gene: TRBJ1-5; d_gene: -; abundance: -; len: 15; CDR3aa: CASSQSLPHVQPQHF; CDR3nt: TGTGCCAGCAGCCAATCCCTTCCACACGTGCAGCCCCAGCATTTT
v_gene: TRBV30; j_gene: TRBJ2-2; d_gene: -; abundance: -; len: 18; CDR3aa: CAWSVRNSAPNEAGELFF; CDR3nt: TGTGCCTGGAGTGTACGGAATAGCGCCCCGAACGAGGCCGGGGAGCTGTTTTTT
v_gene: TRBV2; j_gene: TRBJ2-1; d_gene: -; abundance: once; len: 13; CDR3aa: CASRLGSYNEQFF; CDR3nt: TGTGCCAGCAGACTAGGGTCCTACAATGAGCAGTTCTTC
v_gene: TRBV25-1; j_gene: TRBJ1-2; d_gene: -; abundance: -; len: 13; CDR3aa: CASSESGYYGYTF; CDR3nt: TGTGCCAGCAGTGAATCCGGCTACTATGGCTACACCTTC
v_gene: TRBV5-8; j_gene: TRBJ2-7; d_gene: -; abundance: once; len: 15; CDR3aa: CASSLGGNGAYEQYF; CDR3nt: TGTGCCAGCAGCTTAGGGGGGAATGGGGCCTACGAGCAGTACTTC
v_gene: TRBV7-2; j_gene: TRBJ1-3; d_gene: -; abundance: -; len: 15; CDR3aa: CASSAQGGRGNTIYF; CDR3nt: TGTGCCAGCAGCGCACAGGGCGGTCGCGGAAACACCATATATTTT